The 3 T cell receptor beta chains in this list originate from one sample, sequenced in a study of breast tumors, draining lymph nodes, adjacent tissues. Breast cancer patients provided tissue from their axillary draining lymph nodes. Each CDR3 protein gets one entry after TCRdb re-called the multiplex PCR reads with MiXCR. The table records under 300,000 distinct CDR3 sequences, roughly a third of them present only once. The sequenced sample consisted of axillary lymph node tissue. All receptors derive from a female donor with breast cancer. Some clones in this sample may be carry-over from other donors' samples.

This clonotype has ten or more counts. This chain connects TRBV14 to TRBJ2-1, with a tentative D call TRBD1 (6 bases). Germline V CDR1 and CDR2: SGHDN, FVKESK. CDR3 length: 19 amino acids. Trimming took off 0 bases at V and 3 bases at J, with 21 bases between the two ends. CDR3 DNA sequence: TGTGCCAGCAGCCAAGATAAGGTTCTAGGGGGTGGGGGCTACAATGAGCAGTTCTTC. It specifies CASSQDKVLGGGGYNEQFF.

V is TRBV25-1 and J is TRBJ1-5, with D perhaps matching TRBD1 (6 bases). Per the germline V gene, CDR1 is MGHDK and CDR2 is SYGVNS. The V end lost 1 base, the J end lost 7 bases, and 11 bases lay between the germline ends. The CDR3 is made up of 14 amino acids. The CDR3 here is CASSEWDIGQPQHF. Written as DNA, the CDR3 is TGTGCCAGCAGTGAATGGGACATTGGGCAGCCCCAGCATTTT.

The count of this clonotype is one. The rearrangement joins TRBV24-1 to TRBJ2-1; TRBD2 matches at 11 bases. The ends lost 4 bases at V and 9 bases at J; junction bases unmatched: 7. The V gene's germline CDR1 is KGHDR and CDR2 SFDVKD. This CDR3 region has 15 residues. CDR3 coding DNA: TGTGCCACCAGTGACCGTAGCGGGAGGGCCGCTGAGCAGTTCTTC. It encodes CATSDRSGRAAEQFF.